This T cell receptor (beta chain) was captured by sequencing in a study of radiotherapy plus CTLA-4 blockade in lung cancer. Focal radiation was given together with CTLA-4 blockade (ipilimumab) to patients with chemo-refractory metastatic non-small-cell lung cancer. Germline V gene sequence: CDR1 SGHRS, CDR2 YFSETQ. V was clipped by 0 bases and J by 2 bases, with 2 bases between them. There are 12 residues in the CDR3. Turning to this clone: Its antigen is unknown.

The study, taken as a whole, reports: Early clonal dynamics of blood T cells, together with interferon-beta, were reported as the best response predictor.

Using immunoSEQ multiplex PCR, the repertoire was profiled, and TCRdb retains in-frame clones only, with some absent. The sample has roughly 42,000 clones; about four fifths are singletons. The genes are TRBV5-1 and TRBJ2-5, with D uncertain. This sequence was found in a human donor with non-small cell lung cancer that progressed on radiotherapy plus ipilimumab. The sample consisted of peripheral blood, taken from a patient treated with radiotherapy plus ipilimumab. CDR3: CASSLAQETQYF. In nucleotides, the CDR3 is TGCGCCAGCAGCTTGGCACAAGAGACCCAGTACTTC.